A selection of T cell receptor beta chains follows, all from one sample in a study of blood T cells in healthy people across ages. TCRdb itself ran the 5' RACE reads through MiXCR, one entry per CDR3 protein. The table lists hundreds of thousands of distinct CDR3 sequences, around 48% of them singletons, with around 25% in the top ten. Specimen: blood. The origin of the receptors is a man of 80 years or more in good health. The CDR3 runs from the conserved cysteine through the conserved F or W. The order of the fields is clone size, V gene, CDR3 protein. The size entry is marked missing in some rows and otherwise reads once, few, many or a size class.

clone_size: .; v_call: TRBV29-1; cdr3_aa: CSVPGLAEYNEQYF
clone_size: few; v_call: TRBV24-1; cdr3_aa: CATSDPAPYNEQFF
clone_size: many; v_call: TRBV6-2/TRBV6-3; cdr3_aa: CASSYSLEQFF
clone_size: .; v_call: TRBV29-1; cdr3_aa: CSVDLDSPAVGSKAFF
clone_size: .; v_call: TRBV5-1; cdr3_aa: CASSFSGATYEQYF
clone_size: once; v_call: TRBV6-2/TRBV6-3; cdr3_aa: CASMGAGTGLHGYTF
clone_size: .; v_call: TRBV7-2; cdr3_aa: CASSHQLGHSDEQFF
clone_size: few; v_call: TRBV10-3; cdr3_aa: CAISRQGLSSYEQYF
clone_size: few; v_call: TRBV28; cdr3_aa: CASSSGRADKNIQYF
clone_size: few; v_call: TRBV10-3; cdr3_aa: CAIIEGSAGGNTIYF
clone_size: .; v_call: TRBV6-5; cdr3_aa: CASSSTGWIGGYTF
clone_size: .; v_call: TRBV11-2; cdr3_aa: CASSLAQLKRRTDTQYF
clone_size: few; v_call: TRBV20-1; cdr3_aa: CSAERDREYEQYF
clone_size: .; v_call: TRBV27; cdr3_aa: CASSLFSPSGGSSSYEQYF
clone_size: few; v_call: TRBV12-3/TRBV12-4; cdr3_aa: CASSLWATGRNTEAFF
clone_size: few; v_call: TRBV20-1; cdr3_aa: CSAARDLSSYEQYF
clone_size: few; v_call: TRBV15; cdr3_aa: CATSSPLAHDQPQHF
clone_size: few; v_call: TRBV7-2; cdr3_aa: CASRLLGEQFF
clone_size: few; v_call: TRBV7-9; cdr3_aa: CASSLAGGVNTEAFF
clone_size: few; v_call: TRBV20-1; cdr3_aa: CSARVPITYEQYF
clone_size: few; v_call: TRBV7-2; cdr3_aa: CASSLEWGGYEQYF
clone_size: .; v_call: TRBV12-3/TRBV12-4; cdr3_aa: CASSTQPPGLGSYEQYF
clone_size: .; v_call: TRBV7-2; cdr3_aa: CASSLRTGYVFGPQHF
clone_size: .; v_call: TRBV9; cdr3_aa: CASSVGFQATSQETQYF
clone_size: .; v_call: TRBV3-1; cdr3_aa: CASSQAPQGTEAFF
clone_size: many; v_call: TRBV20-1; cdr3_aa: CSASGVGTAFF
clone_size: .; v_call: TRBV12-3/TRBV12-4; cdr3_aa: CASSLRQGSYNEQFF
clone_size: many; v_call: TRBV6-5; cdr3_aa: CASSYSTLQETQYF
clone_size: .; v_call: TRBV29-1; cdr3_aa: CSVEENLWTQYF
clone_size: .; v_call: TRBV12-3/TRBV12-4; cdr3_aa: CASRPGTENTGELFF
clone_size: .; v_call: TRBV3-1; cdr3_aa: CASSYGQGIYEQYF
clone_size: .; v_call: TRBV7-2; cdr3_aa: CASSPTRGSGQETQYF
clone_size: .; v_call: TRBV4-3; cdr3_aa: CASSQDYRRGAAGTQYF
clone_size: few; v_call: TRBV7-2; cdr3_aa: CASSLGAHNEQFF
clone_size: .; v_call: TRBV7-2; cdr3_aa: CASSASFRGPAFF
clone_size: .; v_call: TRBV7-9; cdr3_aa: CASSSMVGGRTPLHF
clone_size: .; v_call: TRBV29-1; cdr3_aa: CSTQQAGNEQFF
clone_size: .; v_call: TRBV18; cdr3_aa: CASSPFKTAYNEQFF
clone_size: many; v_call: TRBV2; cdr3_aa: CASSGQSYNSYEQYF
clone_size: .; v_call: TRBV29-1; cdr3_aa: CSVLKLLQETQYF
clone_size: few; v_call: TRBV6-5; cdr3_aa: CASSYGTGLSYGYTF
clone_size: few; v_call: TRBV7-2; cdr3_aa: CASSFIPDRAAEAFF
clone_size: .; v_call: TRBV6-5; cdr3_aa: CASSYELQTGLGTDTQYF
clone_size: few; v_call: TRBV2; cdr3_aa: CASRDLGRIGDTQYF
clone_size: .; v_call: TRBV5-1; cdr3_aa: CASSLRGGLDTQYF
clone_size: .; v_call: TRBV7-3; cdr3_aa: CASSSTGTTYNEQYF
clone_size: .; v_call: TRBV7-9; cdr3_aa: CASSSSVESPQHF
clone_size: .; v_call: TRBV29-1; cdr3_aa: CSVGRTGNGETQYF
clone_size: once; v_call: TRBV20-1; cdr3_aa: CSARDPGGGFNEQFF
clone_size: .; v_call: TRBV5-1; cdr3_aa: CASSFSGGADPYEQYF
clone_size: few; v_call: TRBV7-9; cdr3_aa: CASSFLPWVHKRARTDMQYF
clone_size: few; v_call: TRBV29-1; cdr3_aa: CSAGLGDRGLVQYF
clone_size: .; v_call: TRBV6-2/TRBV6-3; cdr3_aa: CASSTSGIKTYEQYF
clone_size: .; v_call: TRBV20-1; cdr3_aa: CSVAGTAAYEQYF
clone_size: .; v_call: TRBV29-1; cdr3_aa: CSVWQGDEKLFF
clone_size: few; v_call: TRBV7-3; cdr3_aa: CASSFGGWDEQYF
clone_size: .; v_call: TRBV29-1; cdr3_aa: CSAHDRGEKLFF
clone_size: few; v_call: TRBV6-6; cdr3_aa: CASSPPSLDQETQYF
clone_size: .; v_call: TRBV4-3; cdr3_aa: CASSQEAGRTEQFF
clone_size: once; v_call: TRBV11-2; cdr3_aa: CASSLRGGSLMPGELFF